The 32 T cell receptor beta chains below all came from one sample that was sequenced in a study of shared T cell receptors in the human thymus. Assay used: immunoSEQ multiplex PCR; TCRdb lists only in-frame clones, some missing. The table has approximately 68,000 clones, more than 90% seen once. The sequencing sample was made of thymocytes. These receptors all stem from a human donor.

The chain carries TRBV28 and TRBJ1-1; 7 nucleotides line up with TRBD1. Germline V gene data show CDR1 as MDHEN and CDR2 as SYDVKM. CDR3 length: 19 residues. The V and J ends lost 5 bases and 5 bases, in that order; junction bases with no gene match: 23. The CDR3 DNA reads TGTGCCAGCAGTGGGGAGACAGGGAGAGGTCGATGGTCGAGAACTGAAGCTTTCTTT. Encoded protein: CASSGETGRGRWSRTEAFF.

This rearrangement joins TRBV5-1 to TRBJ2-6; D not resolved. Germline V gives CDR1 SGHRS, CDR2 YFSETQ. CDR3 length: 15 amino acids. Trimming took off 2 bases at V and 0 bases at J, with 6 bases between the two ends. The CDR3 DNA sequence: TGCGCCAGCAGCTTCTTTGGCTCTGGGGCCAACGTCCTGACTTTC. Its protein is CASSFFGSGANVLTF.

The sample holds one count of this clone. V usage is TRBV9 and J usage is TRBJ2-3, with 7 nucleotides matching TRBD1. The germline gives CDR1 SGDLS, CDR2 YYNGEE. The ends lost 5 bases at V and 2 bases at J; junction bases unmatched: 2. CDR3 length: 13 amino acids. Here the CDR3 DNA reads TGTGCCAGCAGAGGGACAGTCACAGATACGCAGTATTTT. Its protein product is CASRGTVTDTQYF. The full variable domain, completed using reference TRBV9 and TRBJ2-3, is DSGVTQTPKHLITATGQRVTLRCSPRSGDLSVYWYQQSLDQGLQFLIQYYNGEERAKGNILERFSAQQFPDLHSELNLSSLELGDSALYFCASRGTVTDTQYFGPGTRLTVL.

The chain carries TRBV9 and TRBJ2-1, with 7 bases aligning to TRBD2. The germline gives CDR1 SGDLS, CDR2 YYNGEE. V lost 0 bases and J lost 9; bases outside the gene matches: 6. The CDR3 loop spans 14 amino acids. The CDR3 region has the DNA TGTGCCAGCAGCGTAGGAGCGGGGTCGTTTGAGCAGTTCTTC. This translates into CASSVGAGSFEQFF.

The chain recombines TRBV4-3 with TRBJ2-1; D not certain. The CDR3 has 13 residues. V was shortened by 0 bases and J by 12 bases, with 12 bases between the two germline ends. Germline values: CDR1 LGHNA, CDR2 YSLEER. CDR3 loop: CASSQEKNPGQFF. DNA of the CDR3: TGCGCCAGCAGCCAAGAAAAGAATCCGGGGCAGTTCTTC.

V is TRBV7-2 and J is TRBJ2-5; D gene unclear. The CDR3 length is 14 residues. Germline lookup yields CDR1 SGHTA and CDR2 FQGNSA. V was trimmed by 5 bases and J by 2 bases, leaving 12 bases between them. The CDR3 region has the DNA TGTGCCAGCAGCGACCAGGTGATTCAAGAGACCCAGTACTTC. Amino acids: CASSDQVIQETQYF.

The rearrangement joins TRBV21-1 to TRBJ2-3; the DNA was not compared with TRBD2, the D call given in the table. TRBV21-1 represents a pseudogene. This CDR3 comprises 16 residues. The CDR3 sequence: CASLRRTSLNPRTQYF. DNA of the CDR3: TGTGCCAGCTTGAGGCGGACTAGCCTCAACCCACGTACGCAGTATTTT.

This chain connects TRBV7-2 to TRBJ2-1, with 9 bases identical to TRBD1. Germline loops: CDR1 SGHTA, CDR2 FQGNSA. V was clipped by 5 bases and J by 7 bases; unmatched bases: 9. The CDR3 is made up of 15 amino acids. This CDR3 is CASSNTGQGMNEQFF. CDR3 nucleotides: TGTGCCAGCAGCAATACGGGACAGGGTATGAATGAGCAGTTCTTC.

The rearrangement links TRBV7-1 to TRBJ2-3, with 7 bases that match TRBD2. TRBV7-1 carries the ORF label, with uncertain function. The CDR3 loop spans 24 amino acids. The V gene end was trimmed by 3 bases and the J gene end by 4 bases; junction bases not matched to a gene: 34. This CDR3 reads CASSSQGQGDPTRRDYRQADTQYF. The CDR3 DNA sequence: TGTGCCAGCAGCTCGCAGGGTCAGGGCGACCCGACACGGAGGGACTACCGTCAGGCAGATACGCAGTATTTT.

The genes are TRBV5-1 and TRBJ2-3; the match to TRBD1 covers 9 bases. V lost 0 bases to trimming and J lost 3 bases; unmatched junction nucleotides: 5. Germline V gives CDR1 SGHRS, CDR2 YFSETQ. The CDR3 is 16 amino acids. This CDR3 is CASSLVGQGSTDTQYF. CDR3 sequence (DNA): TGCGCCAGCAGCTTGGTGGGACAGGGATCGACAGATACGCAGTATTTT. Using reference TRBV5-1 and TRBJ2-3 for the parts outside the CDR3, the full variable domain is KAGVTQTPRYLIKTRGQQVTLSCSPISGHRSVSWYQQTPGQGLQFLFEYFSETQRNKGNFPGRFSGRQFSNSRSEMNVSTLELGDSALYLCASSLVGQGSTDTQYFGPGTRLTVL.

This chain connects TRBV11-3 to TRBJ2-1, with no clear D. CDR1 and CDR2 from the germline V gene are SGHNT and YENEEA. V was clipped by 6 bases and J by 6 bases, with 9 bases between them. The CDR3 extends over 12 amino acids. The CDR3 DNA sequence: TGTGCCAGCAGTCTCAAGGGCAATGAGCAGTTCTTC. Amino acid sequence: CASSLKGNEQFF.

The chain links TRBV7-9 to TRBJ1-4; no firm D call. V was pared by 1 base and J by 9 bases, with 6 bases between. Looked up from germline, CDR1 is SEHNR and CDR2 is FQNEAQ (reference sequence). CDR3 length: 12 residues. Written as DNA, the CDR3 is TGTGCCAGCAGCTTAGGTTTTAAAAAACTGTTTTTT. Translation: CASSLGFKKLFF.

This clone was counted once. The rearrangement joins TRBV18 to TRBJ1-5; TRBD1 matches 7 bases. V trimming: 4 bases; J trimming: 4 bases; junction bases outside the gene matches: 13. The CDR3 has 17 residues. In germline, CDR1 is KGHSH, CDR2 LQKENI. The CDR3 DNA is TGTGCCAGCTCACGTTTCCCGGACAGGCATGGGAATCAGCCCCAGCATTTT. Residues: CASSRFPDRHGNQPQHF.

V usage is TRBV5-5 and J usage is TRBJ1-4; D is undetermined. Deletions cut 5 bases from V and 0 bases from J, with 17 bases between. Germline assignment: CDR1 SGHKS and CDR2 YYEKEE (reference sequence). The CDR3 covers 17 residues. In DNA form, the CDR3 reads TGTGCCAGCAGTGGCCGGGATCACCTGGCAACTAATGAAAAACTGTTTTTT. This gives the protein CASSGRDHLATNEKLFF.

This clone appeared a single time. The CDR3 reads CASTEGQGVRTGELFF. The CDR3, as DNA: TGTGCCAGTACTGAGGGGCAGGGGGTTCGGACCGGGGAGCTGTTTTTT. The chain combines TRBV19 with TRBJ2-2; TRBD1 agrees at 7 bases. V lost 7 bases and J lost 5; bases outside the gene matches: 13. The CDR3 has 16 residues. Germline CDR1 is LNHDA and CDR2 is SQIVND (reference sequence).

This clone was observed once. The V and J genes are TRBV11-2 and TRBJ1-5; D unclear. V was cut by 0 bases and J by 4 bases, with 4 bases left in between. Per the germline V gene, CDR1 is SGHAT and CDR2 is FQNNGV. This CDR3 region has 13 residues. The CDR3 here is CASSLEDNQPQHF. The CDR3, as DNA: TGTGCCAGCAGCTTAGAAGATAATCAGCCCCAGCATTTT.

The V and J genes are TRBV4-1 and TRBJ1-5, with unresolved D. The ends were cut back, 0 bases at V and 5 bases at J, with 8 bases in the middle. The CDR3 spans 14 residues. Germline CDR1 MGHRA, CDR2 YSYEKL. In DNA, the CDR3 is TGCGCCAGCAGCCAAGATGTAACCTATCAGCCCCAGCATTTT. It encodes CASSQDVTYQPQHF.

The rearrangement uses TRBV28 and TRBJ1-1; TRBD1 matches at 8 bases. The CDR3 contains 24 residues. Trimming took 2 bases from V and 2 from J; bases not matched to a gene: 31. The germline V gene encodes CDR1 MDHEN and CDR2 SYDVKM. CDR3 amino acids: CASSLGQGARVVKLWEGINTEAFF. CDR3 nucleotide sequence: TGTGCCAGCAGTTTAGGGCAGGGGGCGCGAGTTGTTAAACTCTGGGAAGGGATTAACACTGAAGCTTTCTTT.

DNA of the CDR3: TGTGCCAGCAGCGTAGAGGGGGGGCGTGCCACTGAAGCTTTCTTT. Its protein is CASSVEGGRATEAFF. The V gene is TRBV9, the J gene TRBJ1-1; perhaps TRBD1 as D (6 bases). V lost 0 bases and J lost 4, with 13 bases in between. Germline loops: CDR1 SGDLS, CDR2 YYNGEE. The CDR3 runs to 15 residues.

This chain joins TRBV11-2 and TRBJ1-1, with D unclear. The CDR3 has 17 residues. CDR1 SGHAT and CDR2 FQNNGV come from the germline V gene. Trimming shortened V by 1 base and J by 0 bases, and 15 bases separated the two germline ends. CDR3 amino acids: CASSLVLSPGLNTEAFF. CDR3 DNA sequence: TGTGCCAGCAGCTTAGTCTTGAGCCCCGGTCTGAACACTGAAGCTTTCTTT. Supplemented by reference TRBV11-2 and TRBJ1-1, the full variable domain reads EAGVAQSPRYKIIEKRQSVAFWCNPISGHATLYWYQQILGQGPKLLIQFQNNGVVDDSQLPKDRFSAERLKGVDSTLKIQPAKLEDSAVYLCASSLVLSPGLNTEAFFGQGTRLTVV.

V gene TRBV4-3 combines with J gene TRBJ2-2; either TRBD1 or TRBD2 may fit D (6 bases each). This CDR3 is 14 amino acids long. The ends were cut back, 3 bases at V and 6 bases at J, with 11 bases in the middle. Germline CDR1 and CDR2: LGHNA and YSLEER. CDR3 in amino acids: CASSQGGRAGELFF. The CDR3, as DNA: TGCGCCAGCAGCCAGGGGGGCAGGGCCGGGGAGCTGTTTTTT.

The rearrangement joins TRBV4-3 to TRBJ2-1; D is possibly TRBD2 (7 bases). Deletions cut 6 bases from V and 4 bases from J, with 31 bases between. CDR1 LGHNA and CDR2 YSLEER come from the germline V gene. The CDR3 length is 20 residues. The CDR3 loop reads CASSERSNWGGAPFYNEQFF. The DNA of the CDR3 is TGCGCCAGCAGTGAAAGGAGCAATTGGGGGGGGGCCCCCTTTTACAATGAGCAGTTCTTC.

Worth noting for this clone: The junction and the germline gene differ at one end; a read error may be behind it. The rearrangement links TRBV7-6 to TRBJ1-2; 7 bases map to TRBD1. CDR1 is SGHVS, CDR2 FNYEAQ, per germline. The CDR3 contains 13 residues. DNA for the CDR3: TGTGCCAGCAGTTTAGAGACAGGGAATGGCTACACCTTC. The encoded protein is CASSLETGNGYTF.

In nucleotides, the CDR3 is TGTGCCAGCAGCTGTGGACCCCCCGGCTACGAGCAGTACTTC. Translation gives CASSCGPPGYEQYF. The V and J genes are TRBV13 and TRBJ2-7; no reliable D call. Deletions cut 4 bases from V and 3 bases from J, with 13 bases between. The CDR3 loop spans 14 amino acids. CDR1 and CDR2 (germline): PRHDT, FYEKMQ (reference sequence). Drawing the rest from reference TRBV13 and TRBJ2-7, the complete variable domain is AAGVIQSPRHLIKEKRETATLKCYPIPRHDTVYWYQQGPGQDPQFLISFYEKMQSDKGSIPDRFSAQQFSDYHSELNMSSLELGDSALYFCASSCGPPGYEQYFGPGTRLTVT.

The V gene is TRBV13, the J gene TRBJ2-3; a weak D match, TRBD1 (6 bases). The V end was cut by 5 bases, the J end by 0 bases, with 15 bases between. This CDR3 spans 16 amino acids. Germline V gene sequence: CDR1 PRHDT, CDR2 FYEKMQ (reference sequence). CDR3 loop: CASSPEGDTSTDTQYF. CDR3 sequence (DNA): TGTGCCAGCAGCCCAGAAGGGGACACTAGCACAGATACGCAGTATTTT.

The chain carries TRBV6-1 and TRBJ2-7; 12 positions match TRBD2. The germline V gene has CDR1 MNHNS and CDR2 SASEGT. The CDR3 spans 19 residues. Unmatched junction bases numbered 13, after V lost 4 bases and J lost 0 bases. CDR3 nucleotide sequence: TGTGCCAGCAGTGTCGGGCTCCGGACTAGCGGGGCCATCTCCTACGAGCAGTACTTC. Residues: CASSVGLRTSGAISYEQYF.

CDR3 in amino acids: CASSGTSRSYEQYF. CDR3 coding DNA: TGTGCCAGCAGCGGGACTAGTCGAAGCTACGAGCAGTACTTC. The J gene is TRBJ2-7, the V gene TRBV27, with 8 positions matching TRBD2. The ends lost 6 bases at V and 3 bases at J; junction bases unmatched: 7. The CDR3 has 14 amino acids. CDR1 MNHEY and CDR2 SMNVEV come from the germline V gene (reference sequence).

J is TRBJ2-2 and V is TRBV27, with D maybe TRBD2 (5 bases). V was trimmed by 3 bases and J by 7 bases, leaving 12 bases between them. The length of the CDR3 is 14 residues. Germline CDR1 and CDR2: MNHEY and SMNVEV (reference sequence). The CDR3 sequence: CASSFRGVHGELFF. For the CDR3, the DNA is TGTGCCAGCAGTTTCCGGGGAGTGCACGGGGAGCTGTTTTTT.

The chain combines TRBV15 with TRBJ2-5, with 9 bases identical to TRBD1. V lost 3 bases, J lost 2 bases, and 10 bases stayed unmatched. The CDR3 is 17 residues long. In germline, CDR1 is LNHNV, CDR2 YYDKDF (reference sequence). CDR3 in amino acids: CATSSSQGAGVQETQYF. CDR3 nucleotide sequence: TGTGCCACCAGCAGCTCACAGGGGGCGGGTGTGCAAGAGACCCAGTACTTC.

Written as DNA, the CDR3 is TGTGCCTGGAGTCAAGGGGGGACAGACTCGGTAAGTCACTATGGCTACACCTTC. It is translated as CAWSQGGTDSVSHYGYTF. V and J are TRBV30 and TRBJ1-2; TRBD1 matches at 7 bases. CDR1 and CDR2 (germline): GTSNPN, SVGIG (reference sequence). V dropped 2 bases and J dropped 3; count of bases not matched to a gene: 18. The CDR3 contains 18 residues.

The J gene is TRBJ2-7, the V gene TRBV18; no firm D call. Germline CDR1 KGHSH, CDR2 LQKENI. The CDR3 loop spans 15 amino acids. V was shortened by 4 bases and J by 3 bases, with 16 bases between the two germline ends. For the CDR3, the DNA is TGTGCCAGCTCACGGAGCCGTCATATGGGCTACGAGCAGTACTTC. This gives the protein CASSRSRHMGYEQYF.

V usage is TRBV6-5 and J usage is TRBJ1-4; 8 positions agree with TRBD1. Trimming took 2 bases from V and 7 from J; bases not matched to a gene: 9. CDR1 MNHEY and CDR2 SVGAGI come from the germline V gene. CDR3 length equals 16 residues. DNA of the CDR3: TGTGCCAGCAGTTACGACCAGACAGGGGTTGTTGAAAAACTGTTTTTT. This translates into CASSYDQTGVVEKLFF.